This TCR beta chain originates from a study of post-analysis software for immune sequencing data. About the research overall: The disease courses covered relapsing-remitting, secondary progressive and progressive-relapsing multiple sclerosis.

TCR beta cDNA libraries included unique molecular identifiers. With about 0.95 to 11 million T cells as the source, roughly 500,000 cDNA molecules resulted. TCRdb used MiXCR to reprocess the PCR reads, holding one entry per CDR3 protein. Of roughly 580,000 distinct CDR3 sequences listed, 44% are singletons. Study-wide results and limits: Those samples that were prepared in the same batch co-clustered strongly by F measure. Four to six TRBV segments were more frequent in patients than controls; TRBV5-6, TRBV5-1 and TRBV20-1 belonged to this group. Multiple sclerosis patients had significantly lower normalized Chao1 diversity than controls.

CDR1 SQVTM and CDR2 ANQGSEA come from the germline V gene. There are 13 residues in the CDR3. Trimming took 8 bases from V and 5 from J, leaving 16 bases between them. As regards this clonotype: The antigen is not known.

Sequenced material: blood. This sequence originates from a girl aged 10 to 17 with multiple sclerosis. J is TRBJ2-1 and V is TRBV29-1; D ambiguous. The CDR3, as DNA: TGCAGCCTTACACCTCTATCTCACAATGAGCAGTTCTTC. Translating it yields CSLTPLSHNEQFF.